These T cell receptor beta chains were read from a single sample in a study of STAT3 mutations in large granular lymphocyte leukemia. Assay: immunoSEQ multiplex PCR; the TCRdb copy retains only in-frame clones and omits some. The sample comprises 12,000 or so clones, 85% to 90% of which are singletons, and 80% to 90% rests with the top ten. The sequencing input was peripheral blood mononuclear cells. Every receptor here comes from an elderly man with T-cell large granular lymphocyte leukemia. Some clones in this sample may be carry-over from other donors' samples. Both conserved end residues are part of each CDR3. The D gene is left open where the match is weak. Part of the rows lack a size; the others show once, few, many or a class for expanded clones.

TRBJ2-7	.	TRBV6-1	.	TGTGCCAGCAAGGGGGGGATGAGCTACGAGCAGTACTTC	CASKGGMSYEQYF
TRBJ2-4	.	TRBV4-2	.	TGTGCCAGCAGCCAAGACGTCACATCGTGGATAGCCAAAAACATTCAGTACTTC	CASSQDVTSWIAKNIQYF
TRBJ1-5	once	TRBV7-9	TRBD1	TGTGCCAGCAGCCTAGGGACAGGGGGCGCCTTACAGCCCCAGCATTTT	CASSLGTGGALQPQHF
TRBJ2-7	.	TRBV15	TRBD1	TGTGCCACCAGCAAACCCGGGACAGGGGGGTCGGAGGGACAGTACTTC	CATSKPGTGGSEGQYF
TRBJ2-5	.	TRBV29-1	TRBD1	TGCAGCGTACTCGATTCCAGGGGGCGAAATATAGAGACCCAGTACTTC	CSVLDSRGRNIETQYF
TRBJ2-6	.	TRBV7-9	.	TGTGCCAGCAGCTTGACTCCCGGGGCCAACGTCCTGACTTTC	CASSLTPGANVLTF
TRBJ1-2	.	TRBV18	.	TGTGCCAGCTCACCACCGAACAGAGTGAAGAACTATGGCTACACCTTC	CASSPPNRVKNYGYTF
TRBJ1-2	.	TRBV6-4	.	TGTGCCAGCAGGGCCGGGGCCGAGGGCGGCTACACCTTC	CASRAGAEGGYTF
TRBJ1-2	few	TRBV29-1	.	TGCAGCGGTGGGGGGGACTATGGCTACACCTTC	CSGGGDYGYTF
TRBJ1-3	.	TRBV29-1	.	TGCAGCGTTGAAGATGGCGGGGGCCGACGATCTGGAAACACCATATATTTT	CSVEDGGGRRSGNTIYF
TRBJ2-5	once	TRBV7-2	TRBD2	TGTGCCAGCAGCTTACGAGCGGGGGGGCCGGAGACCCAGTACTTC	CASSLRAGGPETQYF
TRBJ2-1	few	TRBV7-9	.	TGTGCCAGCAGCTCGTCCGTTGAGCAGTTCTTC	CASSSSVEQFF
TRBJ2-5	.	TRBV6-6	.	TGTGCCAGCAGTTACGGGGCAGGAGAGACCCAGTACTTC	CASSYGAGETQYF
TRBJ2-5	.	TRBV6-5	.	TGTGCCAGCAGTTACGTCCGGGACTTAGAGACCCAGTACTTC	CASSYVRDLETQYF
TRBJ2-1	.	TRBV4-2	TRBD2	TGTGCCAGCAGCCAAGATCTAAGGACTAGCGGGGGAAATGAGCAGTTCTTC	CASSQDLRTSGGNEQFF
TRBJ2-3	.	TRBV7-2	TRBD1	TGTGCCAGCAGCTTAGCAGGGGGCGCGATAGATACGCAGTATTTT	CASSLAGGAIDTQYF
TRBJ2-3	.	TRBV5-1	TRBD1	TGCGCCAGCAGCGGGGACAGACGCACAGATACGCAGTATTTT	CASSGDRRTDTQYF
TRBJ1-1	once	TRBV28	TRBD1	TGTGCCAGCAGTGCGAACAGGGGATTCACTGAAGCTTTCTTT	CASSANRGFTEAFF
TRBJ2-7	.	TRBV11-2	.	TGTGCCAGCAGCCCCGACTATTTCGAGCAGTACTTC	CASSPDYFEQYF
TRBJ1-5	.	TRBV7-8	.	TGTGCCAGCAGCTTAGTACCCGCCAGATACAATCAGCCCCAGCATTTT	CASSLVPARYNQPQHF
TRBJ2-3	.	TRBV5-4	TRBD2	TGTGCCAGCAGCCACGGACTAGCGGGGCGCCGGGCCACAGATACGCAGTATTTT	CASSHGLAGRRATDTQYF
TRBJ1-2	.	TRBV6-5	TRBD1	TGTGCCAGCCAATCACAGGGGGGAAACTATGGCTACACCTTC	CASQSQGGNYGYTF
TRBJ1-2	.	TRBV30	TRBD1	TGTGCCTGGAGCCTAGGACAGGGGGGTCGTGGCTACACCTTC	CAWSLGQGGRGYTF
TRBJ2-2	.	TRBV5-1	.	TGCGCCAGCAGCCCTGATCTAAACGGGGAGCTGTTTTTT	CASSPDLNGELFF
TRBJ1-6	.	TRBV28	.	TGTGCCAGCAGTTTTGGCAATTCACCCCTCCACTTT	CASSFGNSPLHF
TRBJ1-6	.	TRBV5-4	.	TGTGCCAGCAGCCAACCAGGGGATTCACCCCTCCACTTT	CASSQPGDSPLHF
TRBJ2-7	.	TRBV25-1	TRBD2	TGTGCCAGCAGTCGGGGGGGTCGGACCTCCTACGAGCAGTACTTC	CASSRGGRTSYEQYF
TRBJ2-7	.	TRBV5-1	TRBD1	TGCGCCAGCAGCTCGCTATGGGACAGCTACTACGAGCAGTACTTC	CASSSLWDSYYEQYF
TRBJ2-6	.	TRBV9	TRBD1	TGTGCCAGCAGCGCCGGGACAGGGGGGTCAGGGGCCAACGTCCTGACTTTC	CASSAGTGGSGANVLTF
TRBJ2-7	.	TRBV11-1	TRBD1	TGTGCCAGCAGCTTAGCGGGACAGGGCTGGTCCTACGAGCAGTACTTC	CASSLAGQGWSYEQYF
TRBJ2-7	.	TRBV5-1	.	TGCGCCAGCAGCTCGGACAGTACCTCCTACGAGCAGTACTTC	CASSSDSTSYEQYF
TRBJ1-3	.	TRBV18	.	TGTGCCAGCTCACCACAGGATCTCTCTGGAAACACCATATATTTT	CASSPQDLSGNTIYF
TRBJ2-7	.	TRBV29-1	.	TGCAGCGTGCAGGGTGACTACGAGCAGTACTTC	CSVQGDYEQYF
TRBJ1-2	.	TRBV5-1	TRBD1	TGCGCCAGCAGCTTTGGGTCGACAGGGGTGAGGTATGGCTACACCTTC	CASSFGSTGVRYGYTF
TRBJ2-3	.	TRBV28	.	TGTGCCAGCAGTTCTGTTATCTATACGCAGTATTTT	CASSSVIYTQYF
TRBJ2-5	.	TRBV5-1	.	TGCGCCAGCAGCTTGGGCAGGGCCATAGGTCAAGAGACCCAGTACTTC	CASSLGRAIGQETQYF
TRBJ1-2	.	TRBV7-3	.	TGTGCCAGCAGCCCCGACAAAAACTATGGCTACACCTTC	CASSPDKNYGYTF
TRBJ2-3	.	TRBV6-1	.	TGTGCCAGCAGACAGGGTCTTCCAGATACGCAGTATTTT	CASRQGLPDTQYF
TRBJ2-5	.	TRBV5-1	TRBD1	TGCGCCAGCAGCTCCCCGGGACAGGGAATAGAGACCCAGTACTTC	CASSSPGQGIETQYF
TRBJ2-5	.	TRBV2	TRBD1	TGTGCCAGCAGTTTCTCCCGGACAGGGGGCTATGAGACCCAGTACTTC	CASSFSRTGGYETQYF
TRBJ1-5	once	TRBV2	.	TGTGCCAGCAAGACAGGACAGTTCAATCAGCCCCAGCATTTT	CASKTGQFNQPQHF
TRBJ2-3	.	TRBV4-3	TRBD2	TGCGCCAGCAGCCAAGTACGCGGACTAGCGGGGGGGCGATCGTTT	CASSQVRGLAGGRSF
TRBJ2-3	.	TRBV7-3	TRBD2	TGTGCCAGCAGCTTATATGCTAGCGGGGGCCCAGATACGCAGTATTTT	CASSLYASGGPDTQYF
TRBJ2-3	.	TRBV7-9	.	TGTGCCGGTGCGAAGGAGTGGTCCGATACGCAGTATTTT	CAGAKEWSDTQYF
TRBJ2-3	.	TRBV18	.	TGTGCCAGCTCCCCCCGAGCCCTCGGCACAGATACGCAGTATTTT	CASSPRALGTDTQYF
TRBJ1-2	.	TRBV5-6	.	TGTGCCAGCAGCTTGAACAGTGGCTACACCTTC	CASSLNSGYTF
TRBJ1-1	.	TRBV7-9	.	TGTGCCAGCAGCTTAGAACTGAACACTGAAGCTTTCTTT	CASSLELNTEAFF
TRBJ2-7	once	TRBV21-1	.	TGTGCCAGCAGCAAAGTTCGCCTGTCCTACGAGCAGTACTTC	CASSKVRLSYEQYF